The clone carrying this T cell receptor beta chain has more than one count but fewer than ten. Its antigen is not identified. A junction boundary mismatches the germline segment, possibly from a read error. CDR3 size: 14 residues. This record belongs to a study of T cell repertoires in cytomegalovirus infection. Whole-study context: CMV infection and matching HLA type were both indicated by public TCR beta signatures.

MiXCR was run by TCRdb on the reads, yielding one entry per CDR3 protein. Counted here are 680,000 or so distinct CDR3 sequences, around 35% occurring once; the ten biggest clones make up roughly 20%. The chain has TRBV5-3 and TRBJ2-5, with D perhaps given as TRBD1 or TRBD2 (5 bases each). TRBV5-3 is given ORF status, its function remaining uncertain. The source of this sequence is a human donor in good health (CMV status not recorded). Some clones in this sample may be carry-over from other donors' samples. The starting material was cultured PBMCs, obtained from culture after CMV antigen stimulation. The CDR3 sequence is CASSLIGTLGTQYF. The CDR3 DNA reads TGTGCCAGCAGCTTAATCGGGACCCTGGGGACCCAGTACTTC.